This TCR beta chain stems from a study of neurological immune-mediated disorders. This clonotype was seen at least ten times. Its antigen is unidentified. TCRdb processed the 5' RACE reads anew with MiXCR; each CDR3 protein has one entry. The table lists about 59,000 distinct CDR3 sequences, 3.5% of them singletons, with around 3.1% in the top ten. Germline V lookup: CDR1 KGHSH, CDR2 LQKENI. CDR3 size: 16 residues. Unmatched junction bases numbered 5, after V lost 3 bases and J lost 8 bases. General observations from the study: The phylogenetic placement of 18 of 34 multiple sclerosis patients' repertoires in one related-CDR3 cluster constitutes a possible signature.

The receptor's source is a young woman with multiple sclerosis. Sequenced: PBMCs. The gene calls are TRBV18 and TRBJ2-1, with TRBD2 matching over 15 bases. The CDR3 sequence is CASSPQRTSGGDEQFF. As DNA, the CDR3 is TGTGCCAGCTCACCCCAAAGGACTAGCGGGGGGGATGAGCAGTTCTTC.